This T cell receptor beta chain originates from a study of blood T cell repertoires in COVID-19. Study-level information: Acute and convalescent COVID-19 samples came from the United States, Italy and Spain. PBMCs, B-cell-depleted T cells, or T cells were the source of the cDNA or gDNA that made up the material.

Authors' analysis steps: Scientists estimated how many nucleated cells there were by amplifying reference gene primers. Clones were read by immunoSEQ multiplex PCR, and TCRdb kept only the in-frame ones, dropping some. That table furnishes V, J and clone size, whereas the DNA furnished D and trimming. The sample records roughly 69,000 clones, around 87% being singletons. V was clipped by 7 bases and J by 0 bases, with 25 bases between them. Germline V gene lookup returns CDR1 LNHDA and CDR2 SQIVND (reference sequence). The CDR3 sequence is 20 residues long. V and J are TRBV19 and TRBJ1-6; D might be TRBD1 (6 bases). The specimen sequenced was peripheral blood. The receptor comes from a man in his fifties with active COVID-19. CDR3 nucleotides: TGTGCCAGTAAATTCCAGACCTCTTGGGACACCAGCTCCTATAATTCACCCCTCCACTTT. This codes for CASKFQTSWDTSSYNSPLHF.